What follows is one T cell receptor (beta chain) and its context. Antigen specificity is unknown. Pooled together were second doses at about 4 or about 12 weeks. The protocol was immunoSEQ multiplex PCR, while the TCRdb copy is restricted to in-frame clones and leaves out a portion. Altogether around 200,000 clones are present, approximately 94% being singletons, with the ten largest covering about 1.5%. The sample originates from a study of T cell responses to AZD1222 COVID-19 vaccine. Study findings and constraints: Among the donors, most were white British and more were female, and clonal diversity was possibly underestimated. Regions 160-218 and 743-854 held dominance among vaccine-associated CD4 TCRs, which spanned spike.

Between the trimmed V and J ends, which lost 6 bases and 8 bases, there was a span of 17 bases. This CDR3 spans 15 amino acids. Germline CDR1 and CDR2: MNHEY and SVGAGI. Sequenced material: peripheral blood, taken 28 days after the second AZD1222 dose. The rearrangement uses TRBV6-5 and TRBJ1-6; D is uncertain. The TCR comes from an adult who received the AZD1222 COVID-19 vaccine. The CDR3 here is CASRLSMRAYSPLHF. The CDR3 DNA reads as TGTGCCAGCAGATTATCAATGAGGGCTTATTCACCCCTCCACTTT.